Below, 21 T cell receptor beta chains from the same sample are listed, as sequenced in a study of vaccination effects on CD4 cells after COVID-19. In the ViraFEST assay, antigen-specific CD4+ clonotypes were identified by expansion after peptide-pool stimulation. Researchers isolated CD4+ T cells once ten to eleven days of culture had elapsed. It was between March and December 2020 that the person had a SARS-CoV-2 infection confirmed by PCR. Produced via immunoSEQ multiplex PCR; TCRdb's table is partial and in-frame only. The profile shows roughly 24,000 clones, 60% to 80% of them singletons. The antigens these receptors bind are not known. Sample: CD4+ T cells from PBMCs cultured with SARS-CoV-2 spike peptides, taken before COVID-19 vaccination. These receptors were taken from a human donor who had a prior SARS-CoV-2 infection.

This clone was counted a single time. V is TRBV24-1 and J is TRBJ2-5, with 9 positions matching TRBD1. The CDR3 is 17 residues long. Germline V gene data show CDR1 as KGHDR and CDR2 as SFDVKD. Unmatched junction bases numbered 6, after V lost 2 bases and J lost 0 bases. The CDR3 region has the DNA TGTGCCACCAGTGATTCGGCCGGGACAGGGCACCAAGAGACCCAGTACTTC. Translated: CATSDSAGTGHQETQYF.

This CDR3 is CASSFGLNTGELFF. In nucleotides, the CDR3 is TGTGCCAGCAGCTTCGGACTAAACACCGGGGAGCTGTTTTTT. This chain joins TRBV5-6 and TRBJ2-2; the D gene is possibly TRBD2 (6 bases). With 2 bases removed from V and 2 bases from J, the gap between germline ends came to 7 bases. Germline assignment: CDR1 SGHDT and CDR2 YYEEEE. The CDR3 spans 14 residues. The full variable domain, completed using reference TRBV5-6 and TRBJ2-2, is DAGVTQSPTHLIKTRGQQVTLRCSPKSGHDTVSWYQQALGQGPQFIFQYYEEEERQRGNFPDRFSGHQFPNYSSELNVNALLLGDSALYLCASSFGLNTGELFFGEGSRLTVL.

The CDR3 DNA sequence: TGTGCCAGCAGCACACCTTTACAGGGGAACGAGAGAGAAGAGACCCAGTACTTC. This sequence encodes CASSTPLQGNEREETQYF. This rearrangement joins TRBV6-2 or TRBV6-3 to TRBJ2-5; 7 nucleotides agree with TRBD1. Germline CDR1 and CDR2: MNHEY and SVGEGT. The CDR3 totals 18 residues. Unmatched junction bases numbered 19, after V lost 6 bases and J lost 3 bases.

This CDR3 is CASSEGAQGQPQHF. Written as DNA, the CDR3 is TGTGCCAGCAGTGAGGGGGCTCAAGGTCAGCCCCAGCATTTT. The V and J genes are TRBV2 and TRBJ1-5; perhaps TRBD1 as D (6 bases). This CDR3 region has 14 residues. Germline V gene data show CDR1 as SNHLY and CDR2 as FYNNEI. V was shortened by 3 bases and J by 6 bases, with 12 bases between the two germline ends.

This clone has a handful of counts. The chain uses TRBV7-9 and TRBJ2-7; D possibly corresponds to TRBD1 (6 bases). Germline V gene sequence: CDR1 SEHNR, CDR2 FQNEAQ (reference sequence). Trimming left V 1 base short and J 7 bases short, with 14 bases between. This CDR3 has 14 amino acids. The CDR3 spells CASSLGGGGREQYF. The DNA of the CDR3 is TGTGCCAGCAGCTTAGGAGGTGGGGGCCGGGAGCAGTACTTC.

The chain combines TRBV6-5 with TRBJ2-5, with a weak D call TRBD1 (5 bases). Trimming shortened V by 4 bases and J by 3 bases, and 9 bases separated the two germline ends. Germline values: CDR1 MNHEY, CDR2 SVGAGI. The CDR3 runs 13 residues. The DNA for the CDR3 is TGTGCCAGCAGTTCGACAGTTAAAGAGACCCAGTACTTC. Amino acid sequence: CASSSTVKETQYF.

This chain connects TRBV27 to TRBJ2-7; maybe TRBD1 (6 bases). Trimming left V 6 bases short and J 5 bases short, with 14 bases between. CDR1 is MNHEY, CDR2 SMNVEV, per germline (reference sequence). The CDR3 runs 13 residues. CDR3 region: CASRRTGKNEQYF. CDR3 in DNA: TGTGCCAGCAGACGAACAGGGAAGAACGAGCAGTACTTC.

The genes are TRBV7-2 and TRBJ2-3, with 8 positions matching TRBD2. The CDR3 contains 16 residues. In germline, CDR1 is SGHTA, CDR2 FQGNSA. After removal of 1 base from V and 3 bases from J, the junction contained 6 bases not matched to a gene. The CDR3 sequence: CASSLVREGWTDTQYF. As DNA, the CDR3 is TGTGCCAGCAGCTTAGTACGGGAGGGATGGACAGATACGCAGTATTTT.

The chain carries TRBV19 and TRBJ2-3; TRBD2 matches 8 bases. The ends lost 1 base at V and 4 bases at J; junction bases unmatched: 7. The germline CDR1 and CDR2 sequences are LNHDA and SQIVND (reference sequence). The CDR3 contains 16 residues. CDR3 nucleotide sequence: TGTGCCAGTAGTATAGTGAGGGGACTAGGATCAGATACGCAGTATTTT. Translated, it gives CASSIVRGLGSDTQYF.

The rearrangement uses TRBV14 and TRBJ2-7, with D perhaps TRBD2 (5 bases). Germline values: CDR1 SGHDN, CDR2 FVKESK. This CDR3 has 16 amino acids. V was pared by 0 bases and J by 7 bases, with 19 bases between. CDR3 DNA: TGTGCCAGCAGCCAAGAAATCGGGGTCGCCCGCTGGGAGCAGTACTTC. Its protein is CASSQEIGVARWEQYF.

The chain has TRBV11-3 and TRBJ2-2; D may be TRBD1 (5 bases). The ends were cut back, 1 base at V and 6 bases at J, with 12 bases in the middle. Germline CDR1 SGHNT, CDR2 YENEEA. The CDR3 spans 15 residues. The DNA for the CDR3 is TGTGCCAGCAGCTTAGCTGCAGGGATGGCCGGGGAGCTGTTTTTT. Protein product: CASSLAAGMAGELFF.

The CDR3 DNA reads TGTGCCAGCAGTTACAGCCCGGTTAACGAGCAGTACTTC. It is translated as CASSYSPVNEQYF. The gene calls are TRBV2 and TRBJ2-7; the D is unclear. CDR1 is SNHLY and CDR2 is FYNNEI in the germline V gene. The V gene lost 5 bases and the J gene lost 5 bases, with 13 bases spanning the gap. This CDR3 region has 13 residues.

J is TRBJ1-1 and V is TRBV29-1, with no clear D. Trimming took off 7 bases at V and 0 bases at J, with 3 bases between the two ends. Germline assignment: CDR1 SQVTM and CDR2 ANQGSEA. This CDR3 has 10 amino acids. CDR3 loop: CSALNTEAFF. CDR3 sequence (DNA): TGCAGCGCTCTGAACACTGAAGCTTTCTTT.

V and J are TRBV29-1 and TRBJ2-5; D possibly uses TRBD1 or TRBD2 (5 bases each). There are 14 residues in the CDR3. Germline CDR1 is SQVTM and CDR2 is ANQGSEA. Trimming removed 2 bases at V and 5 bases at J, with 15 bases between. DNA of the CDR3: TGCAGCGTTGAAAGATGGCAGGGCGGGGAGACCCAGTACTTC. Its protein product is CSVERWQGGETQYF. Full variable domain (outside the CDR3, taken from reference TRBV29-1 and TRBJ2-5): SAVISQKPSRDICQRGTSLTIQCQVDSQVTMMFWYRQQPGQSLTLIATANQGSEATYESGFVIDKFPISRPNLTFSTLTVSNMSPEDSSIYLCSVERWQGGETQYFGPGTRLLVL.

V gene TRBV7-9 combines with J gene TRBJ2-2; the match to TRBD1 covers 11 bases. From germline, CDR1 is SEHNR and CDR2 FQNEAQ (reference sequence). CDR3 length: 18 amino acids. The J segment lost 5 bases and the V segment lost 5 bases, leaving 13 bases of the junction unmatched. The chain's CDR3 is CASSRARKDRGQTGELFF. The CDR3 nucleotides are TGTGCCAGCAGCCGCGCCCGAAAGGACAGGGGGCAAACCGGGGAGCTGTTTTTT.

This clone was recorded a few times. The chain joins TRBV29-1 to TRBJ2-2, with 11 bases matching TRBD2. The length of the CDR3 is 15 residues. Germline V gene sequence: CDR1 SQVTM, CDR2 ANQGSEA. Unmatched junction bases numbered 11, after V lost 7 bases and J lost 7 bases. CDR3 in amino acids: CSAKWQTSGIGELFF. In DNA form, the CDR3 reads TGCAGCGCCAAATGGCAGACTAGCGGGATCGGGGAGCTGTTTTTT.

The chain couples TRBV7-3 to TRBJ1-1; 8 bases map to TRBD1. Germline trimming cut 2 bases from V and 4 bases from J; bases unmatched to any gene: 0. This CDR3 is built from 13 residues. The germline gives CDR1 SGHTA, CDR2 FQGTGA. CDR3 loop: CASSLGQGTEAFF. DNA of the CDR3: TGTGCCAGCAGCTTAGGACAGGGCACTGAAGCTTTCTTT.

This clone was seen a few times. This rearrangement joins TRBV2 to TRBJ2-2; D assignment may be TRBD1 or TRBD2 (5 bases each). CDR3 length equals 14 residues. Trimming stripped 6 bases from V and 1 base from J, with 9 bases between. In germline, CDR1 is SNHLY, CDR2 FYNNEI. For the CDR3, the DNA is TGTGCCAGCAGGGCAGGGAGGAACACCGGGGAGCTGTTTTTT. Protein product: CASRAGRNTGELFF.

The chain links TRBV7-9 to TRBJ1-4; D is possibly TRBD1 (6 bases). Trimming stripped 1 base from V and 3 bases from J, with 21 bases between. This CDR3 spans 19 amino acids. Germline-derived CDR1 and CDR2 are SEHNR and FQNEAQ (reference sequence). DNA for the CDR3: TGTGCCAGCAGCTTAGTTGAATTGGCCGGGGGCCTAGCTAATGAAAAACTGTTTTTT. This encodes CASSLVELAGGLANEKLFF.

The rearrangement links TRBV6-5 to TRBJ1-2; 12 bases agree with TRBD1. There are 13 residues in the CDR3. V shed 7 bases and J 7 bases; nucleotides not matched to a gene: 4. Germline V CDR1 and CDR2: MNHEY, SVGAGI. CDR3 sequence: CASTRDRGLGYTF. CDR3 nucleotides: TGTGCCAGCACCAGGGACAGGGGGCTTGGCTACACCTTC.

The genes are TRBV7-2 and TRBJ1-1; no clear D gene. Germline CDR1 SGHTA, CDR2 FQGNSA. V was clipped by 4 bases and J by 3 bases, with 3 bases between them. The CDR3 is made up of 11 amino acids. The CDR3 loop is CASSSYTEAFF. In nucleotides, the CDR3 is TGTGCCAGCAGCTCATACACTGAAGCTTTCTTT.